What follows are 2 T cell receptor beta chains derived from one specimen sequenced in a study of blood T cell repertoires in COVID-19. The repertoire was sequenced with immunoSEQ multiplex PCR; TCRdb's copy has only in-frame clones and lacks some. The sample consists of about 180,000 clones, roughly 81% of them appearing once. The sequencing input was peripheral blood. Every receptor here comes from a woman aged 80 or older with COVID-19, enrolled during active disease.

The V and J genes are TRBV7-3 and TRBJ2-5; D possibly corresponds to TRBD1 (5 bases). This CDR3 region has 16 residues. Germline loops: CDR1 SGHTA, CDR2 FQGTGA. Between the trimmed V and J ends, which lost 5 bases and 4 bases, there was a span of 20 bases. CDR3 sequence: CASSRLGGERGETQYF. CDR3 DNA sequence: TGTGCCAGCAGCCGCCTGGGTGGGGAAAGGGGAGAGACCCAGTACTTC.

The chain has TRBV28 and TRBJ1-4; 9 nucleotides line up with TRBD1. The CDR3 has 17 amino acids. CDR1 MDHEN and CDR2 SYDVKM come from the germline V gene. V lost 3 bases and J lost 0; bases outside the gene matches: 5. In nucleotides, the CDR3 is TGTGCCAGCAGTTTGGGACAGGGCCCGTCAACTAATGAAAAACTGTTTTTT. It is translated as CASSLGQGPSTNEKLFF.